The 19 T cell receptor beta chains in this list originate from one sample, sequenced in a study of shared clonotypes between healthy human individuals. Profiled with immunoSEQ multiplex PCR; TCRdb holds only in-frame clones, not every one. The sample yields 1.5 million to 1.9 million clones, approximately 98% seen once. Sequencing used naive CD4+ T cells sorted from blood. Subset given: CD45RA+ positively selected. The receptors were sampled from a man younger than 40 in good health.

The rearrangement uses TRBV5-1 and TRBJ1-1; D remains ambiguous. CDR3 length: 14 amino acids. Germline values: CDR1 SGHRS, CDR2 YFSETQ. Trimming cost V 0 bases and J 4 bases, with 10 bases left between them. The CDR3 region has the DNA TGCGCCAGCAGCTTGGGTATCTCGTTCACTGAAGCTTTCTTT. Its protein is CASSLGISFTEAFF.

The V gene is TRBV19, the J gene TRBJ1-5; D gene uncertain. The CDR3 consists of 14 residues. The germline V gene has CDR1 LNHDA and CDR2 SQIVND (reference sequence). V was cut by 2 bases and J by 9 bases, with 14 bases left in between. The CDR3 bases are TGTGCCAGTAGTATAAAGGGTGGAGGAGGGCCCCAGCATTTT. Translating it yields CASSIKGGGGPQHF.

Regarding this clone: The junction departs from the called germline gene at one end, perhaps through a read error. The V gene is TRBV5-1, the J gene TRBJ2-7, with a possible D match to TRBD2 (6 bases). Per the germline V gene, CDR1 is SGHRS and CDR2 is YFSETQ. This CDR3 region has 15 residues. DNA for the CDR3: TGCGCCAGCACCTTGGGGGGAGACCACTCCTACGAGCAGTACTTC. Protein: CASTLGGDHSYEQYF.

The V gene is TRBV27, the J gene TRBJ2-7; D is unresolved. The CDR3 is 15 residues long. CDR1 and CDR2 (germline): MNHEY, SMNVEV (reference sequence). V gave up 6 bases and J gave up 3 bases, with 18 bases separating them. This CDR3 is CASRAAEFESYEQYF. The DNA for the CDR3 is TGTGCCAGCAGAGCCGCGGAGTTCGAAAGCTACGAGCAGTACTTC.

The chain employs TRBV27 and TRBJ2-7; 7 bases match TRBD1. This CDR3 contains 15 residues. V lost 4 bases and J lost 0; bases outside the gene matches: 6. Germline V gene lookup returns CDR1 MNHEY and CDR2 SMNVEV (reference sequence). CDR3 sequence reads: CASSSLDRSSYEQYF. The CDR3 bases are TGTGCCAGCAGTTCTCTGGACAGGAGCTCCTACGAGCAGTACTTC.

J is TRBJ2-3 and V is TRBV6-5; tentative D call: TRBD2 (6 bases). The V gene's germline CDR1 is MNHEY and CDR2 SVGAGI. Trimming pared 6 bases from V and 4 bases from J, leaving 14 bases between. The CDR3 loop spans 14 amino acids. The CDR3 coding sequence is TGTGCCAGCAGCGGGGGAGTCGGGGCAGATACGCAGTATTTT. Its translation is CASSGGVGADTQYF.

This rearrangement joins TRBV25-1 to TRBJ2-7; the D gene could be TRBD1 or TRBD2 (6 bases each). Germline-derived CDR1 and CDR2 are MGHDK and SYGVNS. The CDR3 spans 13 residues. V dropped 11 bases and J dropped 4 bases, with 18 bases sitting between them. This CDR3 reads CAAGRGPQYEQYF. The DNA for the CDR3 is TGTGCCGCCGGACGGGGGCCACAATACGAGCAGTACTTC.

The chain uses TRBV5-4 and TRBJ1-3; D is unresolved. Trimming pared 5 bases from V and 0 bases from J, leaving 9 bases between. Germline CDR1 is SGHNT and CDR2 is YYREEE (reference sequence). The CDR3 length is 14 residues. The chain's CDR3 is CASSSTHSGNTIYF. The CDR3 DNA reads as TGTGCCAGCAGTTCCACTCACTCTGGAAACACCATATATTTT.

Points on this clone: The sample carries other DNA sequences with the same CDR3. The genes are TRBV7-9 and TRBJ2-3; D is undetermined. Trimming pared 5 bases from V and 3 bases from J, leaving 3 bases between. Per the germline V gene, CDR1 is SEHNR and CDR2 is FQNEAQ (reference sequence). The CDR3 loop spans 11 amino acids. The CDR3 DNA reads TGTGCCAGCAGCGTAACAGATACGCAGTATTTT. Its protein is CASSVTDTQYF.

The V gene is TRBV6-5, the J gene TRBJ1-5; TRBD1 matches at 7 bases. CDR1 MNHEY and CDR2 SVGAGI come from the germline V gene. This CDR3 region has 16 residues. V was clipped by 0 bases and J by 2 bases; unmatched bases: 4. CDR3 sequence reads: CASSYSGTGGNQPQHF. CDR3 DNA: TGTGCCAGCAGTTACTCGGGAACAGGGGGCAATCAGCCCCAGCATTTT.

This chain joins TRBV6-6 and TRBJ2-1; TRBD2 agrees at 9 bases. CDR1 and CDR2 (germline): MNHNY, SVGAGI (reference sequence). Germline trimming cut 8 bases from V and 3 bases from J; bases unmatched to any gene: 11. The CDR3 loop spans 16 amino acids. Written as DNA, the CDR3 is TGTGCCAGCGAAACATGGGCGGGAGGGGTCTACAATGAGCAGTTCTTC. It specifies CASETWAGGVYNEQFF.

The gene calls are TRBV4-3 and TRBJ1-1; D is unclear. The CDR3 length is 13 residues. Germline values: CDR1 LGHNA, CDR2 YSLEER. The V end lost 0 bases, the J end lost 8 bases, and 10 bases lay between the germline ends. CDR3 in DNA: TGCGCCAGCAGCCAAGAGGGAGCCAGAGAAGCTTTCTTT. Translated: CASSQEGAREAFF.

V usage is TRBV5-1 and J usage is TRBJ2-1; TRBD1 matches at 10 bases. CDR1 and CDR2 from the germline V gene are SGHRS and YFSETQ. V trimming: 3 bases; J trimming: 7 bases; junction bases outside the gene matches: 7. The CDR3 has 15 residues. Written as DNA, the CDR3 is TGCGCCAGCAGCTCGACAGGGGGCGTTAGGAATGAGCAGTTCTTC. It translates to CASSSTGGVRNEQFF.

This CDR3 is CASSFRLAGSSGETQYF. The DNA of the CDR3 is TGCGCCAGCAGCTTCCGGCTAGCGGGCTCCTCGGGGGAGACCCAGTACTTC. The chain has TRBV5-1 and TRBJ2-5, with 8 bases that match TRBD2. The CDR3 contains 17 residues. Losses at the gene ends were 2 bases for V and 5 bases for J; bases not matched to a gene: 14. CDR1 is SGHRS, CDR2 YFSETQ, per germline.

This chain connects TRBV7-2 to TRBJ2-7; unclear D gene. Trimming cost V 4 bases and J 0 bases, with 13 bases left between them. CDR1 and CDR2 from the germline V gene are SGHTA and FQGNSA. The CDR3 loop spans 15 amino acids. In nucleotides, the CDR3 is TGTGCCAGCAGCTCGTCCCCTCCGAGCTCCTACGAGCAGTACTTC. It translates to CASSSSPPSSYEQYF.

The CDR3, as DNA: TGCGCCAGCAGCTTGACCATTAACACTGAAGCTTTCTTT. This codes for CASSLTINTEAFF. V is TRBV5-1 and J is TRBJ1-1; no clear D. The CDR3 is 13 amino acids. Trimming removed 1 base from V and 2 bases from J, with 6 bases in between. Germline V CDR1 and CDR2: SGHRS, YFSETQ.

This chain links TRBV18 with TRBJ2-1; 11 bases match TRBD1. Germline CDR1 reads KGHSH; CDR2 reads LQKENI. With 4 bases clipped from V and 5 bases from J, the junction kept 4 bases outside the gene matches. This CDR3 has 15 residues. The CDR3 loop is CASSLGQGANNEQFF. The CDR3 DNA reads TGTGCCAGCTCACTCGGACAGGGGGCTAACAATGAGCAGTTCTTC.

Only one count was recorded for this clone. Here the CDR3 DNA reads TGTGCCATCAGTGTGTCCCGGGACAGCAGCTCCTCCTACGAGCAGTACTTC. This sequence encodes CAISVSRDSSSSYEQYF. This sequence joins TRBV10-3 and TRBJ2-7, with 7 bases identical to TRBD1. This CDR3 spans 17 amino acids. V lost 4 bases to trimming and J lost 0 bases; unmatched junction nucleotides: 12. Germline V lookup: CDR1 ENHRY, CDR2 SYGVKD.

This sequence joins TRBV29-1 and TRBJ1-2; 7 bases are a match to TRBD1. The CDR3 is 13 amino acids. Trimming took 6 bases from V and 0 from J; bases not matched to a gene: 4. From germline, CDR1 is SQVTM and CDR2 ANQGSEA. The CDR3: CSVTGDSNYGYTF. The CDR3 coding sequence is TGCAGCGTAACAGGGGATTCTAACTATGGCTACACCTTC.